The entry below describes one T cell receptor beta chain. The antigen remains unidentified. The entry originates in a study of cytomegalovirus exposure and HLA in healthy donors. Overall study: Genotyping showed roughly 76% of over 350 donors falling in the Caucasian-associated ancestry cluster.

Broader study findings: CMV serostatus stood as the only immune exposure information on hand. It was reported that TCR beta sequences correctly inferred the HLA-A and HLA-B alleles for most subjects.

PCR primers comprised 60 Vbeta and 13 Jbeta primers. Produced via immunoSEQ multiplex PCR; TCRdb's table is partial and in-frame only. This sample has fewer than 50,000 clones, with roughly 64% found just once. Germline loops: CDR1 SQVTM, CDR2 ANQGSEA. The CDR3 loop spans 13 amino acids. After removal of 7 bases from V and 2 bases from J, the junction contained 7 bases not matched to a gene. The sample taken for sequencing was PBMCs. The chain joins TRBV29-1 to TRBJ2-5; the match to TRBD1 covers 7 bases. This clonotype was obtained from a man aged 60 to 75 in good health and CMV-seropositive. The CDR3 reads CSARDSTQETQYF. The CDR3 DNA follows: TGCAGCGCGAGGGACAGCACACAAGAGACCCAGTACTTC.